The 23 T cell receptor beta chains reported below all come from one sample, sequenced in a study of shared clonotypes between healthy human individuals (dated by TCRdb to 2018 to 2020). Library construction relied on the immunoSEQ multiplex PCR assay. The table comes from immuneACCESS by way of TCRdb, which keeps in-frame sequences with V and J called. Part of the clones is missing from these tables; in studies checked, under half for an unresolved V gene and the rest for unknown reasons. Counted in this sample were 2 million to 3 million clones; 80% to 95% of them appeared once. Of the sample, approximately 0.35% falls within the top ten clones. Sequencing was done on a sample of naive CD4+ T cells from PBMCs. The intended sense of this specimen's cell subset or site label: CD45RA+ positively selected. These receptor sequences come from a man younger than 35 in good health. Some clones in this sample may be carry-over from other donors' samples.

The V and J genes are TRBV28 and TRBJ1-4, with D hard to call. CDR1 and CDR2 from the germline V gene are MDHEN and SYDVKM. The CDR3 spans 13 residues. The germline V and J ends were trimmed by 3 bases and 12 bases, with 14 bases remaining between them. CDR3 in amino acids: CASSLGFAVQLFF. The DNA for the CDR3 is TGTGCCAGCAGTTTGGGGTTCGCTGTGCAACTGTTTTTT.

The chain employs TRBV7-9 and TRBJ2-1, with D unclear. CDR3 length equals 14 residues. Trimming took off 5 bases at V and 10 bases at J, with 18 bases between the two ends. CDR1 SEHNR and CDR2 FQNEAQ come from the germline V gene (reference sequence). CDR3 nucleotide sequence: TGTGCCAGCAGCCTGTCGCAAGGTCGAGGCGAGCAGTTCTTC. This gives the protein CASSLSQGRGEQFF. Complete variable domain (other parts from reference TRBV7-9 and TRBJ2-1): DTGVSQNPRHKITKRGQNVTFRCDPISEHNRLYWYRQTLGQGPEFLTYFQNEAQLEKSRLLSDRFSAERPKGSFSTLEIQRTEQGDSAMYLCASSLSQGRGEQFFGPGTRLTVL.

Remarks on this clone: Other DNA variants within this sample encode the same CDR3. The chain is built from TRBV2 and TRBJ2-7, with no clear D. The germline V and J ends were trimmed by 1 base and 1 base, with 2 bases remaining between them. CDR3 size: 12 residues. Germline values: CDR1 SNHLY, CDR2 FYNNEI. CDR3 DNA sequence: TGTGCCAGCAGTGAAGGATCCTACGAGCAGTACTTC. Its translation: CASSEGSYEQYF.

The chain joins TRBV30 to TRBJ2-7; 8 bases agree with TRBD1. Germline-derived CDR1 and CDR2 are GTSNPN and SVGIG (reference sequence). The CDR3 consists of 12 residues. With 0 bases clipped from V and 12 bases from J, the junction kept 7 bases outside the gene matches. The CDR3 region has the DNA TGTGCCTGGAGTGTAGTCAGGGGGCCCCCGTACTTC. This translates into CAWSVVRGPPYF.

V and J are TRBV2 and TRBJ2-3; D gene ambiguous. This CDR3 has 12 residues. Trimming shortened V by 5 bases and J by 4 bases, and 7 bases separated the two germline ends. CDR1 and CDR2 (germline): SNHLY, FYNNEI. The CDR3 protein is CASSPTSDTQYF. The CDR3 region has the DNA TGTGCCAGCAGTCCGACGTCAGATACGCAGTATTTT.

In regard to this clone: Its ends do not fully match the called genes, so a read error is possible. V and J are TRBV7-9 and TRBJ2-1, with D uncertain. Germline lookup yields CDR1 SEHNR and CDR2 FQNEAQ (reference sequence). The CDR3 has 12 amino acids. The CDR3 nucleotides read TGTGCCAGCAGCTTAGTGGTGGATGAGCGGTTCTTC. This codes for CASSLVVDERFF.

In this sample, this clone turned up a few times. This chain links TRBV6-5 with TRBJ1-2, with D possibly TRBD1 on 6 matching bases. This CDR3 is 16 amino acids long. Trimming removed 4 bases from V and 0 bases from J, with 15 bases in between. Germline lookup yields CDR1 MNHEY and CDR2 SVGAGI. The CDR3 coding sequence is TGTGCCAGCAGTTCCCCCCGACAGGACCCTAACTATGGCTACACCTTC. This sequence encodes CASSSPRQDPNYGYTF.

V and J are TRBV30 and TRBJ2-7; TRBD2 aligns across 7 bases. CDR1 and CDR2 from the germline V gene are GTSNPN and SVGIG (reference sequence). Trimming took 3 bases from V and 3 from J; bases not matched to a gene: 5. The CDR3 loop spans 13 amino acids. The CDR3 here is CAWRASGLYEQYF. The CDR3, as DNA: TGTGCCTGGAGAGCTAGCGGCCTCTACGAGCAGTACTTC. Supplemented by reference TRBV30 and TRBJ2-7, the full variable domain reads SQTIHQWPATLVQPVGSPLSLECTVEGTSNPNLYWYRQAAGRGLQLLFYSVGIGQISSEVPQNLSASRPQDRQFILSSKKLLLSDSGFYLCAWRASGLYEQYFGPGTRLTVT.

The chain uses TRBV7-9 and TRBJ2-7, with 7 positions matching TRBD1. V lost 2 bases to trimming and J lost 3 bases; unmatched junction nucleotides: 7. The CDR3 extends over 15 amino acids. CDR1 is SEHNR, CDR2 FQNEAQ, per germline (reference sequence). In DNA form, the CDR3 reads TGTGCCAGCAGCTTAACCGGACAGGATTACTACGAGCAGTACTTC. The encoded protein is CASSLTGQDYYEQYF.

This sequence joins TRBV28 and TRBJ1-2, with TRBD1 matching 7 bases. V was clipped by 5 bases and J by 6 bases; unmatched bases: 6. The CDR3 has 13 residues. Germline assignment: CDR1 MDHEN and CDR2 SYDVKM. This chain's CDR3 is CASSPPDRDGYTF. The CDR3 DNA reads TGTGCCAGCAGTCCGCCAGACAGGGATGGCTACACCTTC.

This clone has a single count. The chain has TRBV29-1 and TRBJ1-2; D is ambiguous. Germline values: CDR1 SQVTM, CDR2 ANQGSEA. The ends were cut back, 4 bases at V and 10 bases at J, with 19 bases in the middle. This CDR3 has 13 amino acids. The chain's CDR3 is CSVALVLRGNYTF. The CDR3 DNA is TGCAGCGTTGCCTTAGTTTTGAGAGGGAACTACACCTTC. The entire variable domain, with the rest obtained from reference TRBV29-1 and TRBJ1-2, is as follows: SAVISQKPSRDICQRGTSLTIQCQVDSQVTMMFWYRQQPGQSLTLIATANQGSEATYESGFVIDKFPISRPNLTFSTLTVSNMSPEDSSIYLCSVALVLRGNYTFGSGTRLTVV.

This clone came up once. Distinct nucleotide sequences in the sample also encode this CDR3. V usage is TRBV5-1 and J usage is TRBJ2-3, with 9 bases lining up with TRBD1. This CDR3 region has 15 residues. Germline CDR1 reads SGHRS; CDR2 reads YFSETQ. V gave up 4 bases and J gave up 0 bases; unmatched junction bases: 3. The CDR3 spells CASSPGTGSTDTQYF. As DNA, the CDR3 is TGCGCCAGCAGCCCCGGGACAGGGAGCACAGATACGCAGTATTTT.

This chain connects TRBV9 to TRBJ1-3; D is perhaps TRBD1 (5 bases). Germline CDR1 is SGDLS and CDR2 is YYNGEE. Trimming removed 0 bases from V and 11 bases from J, with 9 bases in between. CDR3 length: 12 amino acids. In nucleotides, the CDR3 is TGTGCCAGCAGCGTAGGAGAGGGGTCCATATATTTT. Protein: CASSVGEGSIYF.

The chain links TRBV27 to TRBJ1-2; 7 bases fit TRBD1. The germline V gene encodes CDR1 MNHEY and CDR2 SMNVEV (reference sequence). With 5 bases clipped from V and 4 bases from J, the junction kept 10 bases outside the gene matches. This CDR3 contains 15 residues. Here the CDR3 reads CASSILGGGGYGYTF. The CDR3 DNA reads TGTGCCAGCAGTATACTGGGAGGGGGCGGCTATGGCTACACCTTC.

The chain combines TRBV18 with TRBJ2-7; D uncertain. The ends were cut back, 2 bases at V and 4 bases at J, with 15 bases in the middle. From germline, CDR1 is KGHSH and CDR2 LQKENI. The CDR3 covers 15 residues. CDR3 DNA: TGTGCCAGCTCACCATCGGTAACTACCTTATACGAGCAGTACTTC. This codes for CASSPSVTTLYEQYF.

V gene TRBV19 combines with J gene TRBJ2-1; 10 bases are a match to TRBD1. CDR3 length equals 16 residues. The trim removed 3 bases at V and 1 base at J, leaving 3 bases unmatched. Germline lookup yields CDR1 LNHDA and CDR2 SQIVND (reference sequence). This CDR3 reads CASSMGDRGSYNEQFF. The CDR3 coding sequence is TGTGCCAGTAGTATGGGGGACAGGGGTTCCTACAATGAGCAGTTCTTC.

This clone was seen a single time. The chain is built from TRBV5-1 and TRBJ1-5; D is ambiguous. The CDR3 sequence is 13 residues long. Germline loops: CDR1 SGHRS, CDR2 YFSETQ. The V and J ends lost 4 bases and 5 bases respectively, with 10 bases between them. Here the CDR3 DNA reads TGCGCCAGCAGCCGCGGACTGGATCAGCCCCAGCATTTT. Protein product: CASSRGLDQPQHF.

About this clone: Other DNA sequences from this sample encode an identical CDR3 as well. The V and J genes are TRBV20-1 and TRBJ1-1; unclear D gene. This CDR3 comprises 10 residues. Germline-derived CDR1 and CDR2 are DFQATT and SNEGSKA (reference sequence). V was pared by 1 base and J by 5 bases, with 2 bases between. The CDR3 sequence: CSARGTEAFF. For the CDR3, the DNA is TGCAGTGCTAGAGGGACTGAAGCTTTCTTT.

V usage is TRBV10-3 and J usage is TRBJ2-3, with TRBD2 matching over 7 bases. With V trimmed by 10 bases and J by 4 bases, 2 bases remained unmatched. Germline CDR1 and CDR2: ENHRY and SYGVKD. The CDR3 is made up of 11 amino acids. The CDR3 spells CATRGADTQYF. The CDR3 DNA reads TGTGCCACCCGGGGGGCAGATACGCAGTATTTT.

The chain employs TRBV9 and TRBJ1-1; D uncertain. V lost 0 bases to trimming and J lost 5 bases, with 11 bases between them. This CDR3 contains 14 residues. CDR1 and CDR2 from the germline V gene are SGDLS and YYNGEE. The CDR3 protein is CASSVGPMDTEAFF. The CDR3 region has the DNA TGTGCCAGCAGCGTAGGGCCGATGGATACTGAAGCTTTCTTT.

Concerning this clone itself: The identical CDR3 is also encoded by other nucleotide sequences in the sample. V gene TRBV7-9 combines with J gene TRBJ2-2, with D hard to call. The germline V gene encodes CDR1 SEHNR and CDR2 FQNEAQ (reference sequence). The CDR3 runs to 13 residues. V lost 5 bases and J lost 4, with 8 bases in between. Here the CDR3 reads CASSLTVTGELFF. The CDR3 region has the DNA TGTGCCAGCAGCCTCACAGTCACCGGGGAGCTGTTTTTT.

The chain combines TRBV5-1 with TRBJ2-2; TRBD2 matches at 14 bases. Germline V gene sequence: CDR1 SGHRS, CDR2 YFSETQ. There are 17 residues in the CDR3. Trimming at V came to 4 bases and at J to 4 bases, leaving 6 bases not matched to a gene. The CDR3, as DNA: TGCGCCAGCAGCCCCGGGACTAGCGGGAGTCCCACCGGGGAGCTGTTTTTT. Translated, it gives CASSPGTSGSPTGELFF.

CDR3 in amino acids: CATSSRTGLAYEQYF. As DNA, the CDR3 is TGTGCCACCAGCTCTCGGACAGGGCTTGCCTACGAGCAGTACTTC. The chain couples TRBV15 to TRBJ2-7; TRBD1 agrees at 8 bases. Per the germline V gene, CDR1 is LNHNV and CDR2 is YYDKDF (reference sequence). J lost 2 bases, V lost 5 bases, and 8 bases had no gene match. There are 15 residues in the CDR3.